This is a list of T cell receptor beta chains from one sample in a study of blood T cell repertoires in COVID-19. The method was immunoSEQ multiplex PCR; TCRdb's version includes in-frame clones alone and lacks a portion of them. The sample lists some 300,000 clones, around 87% seen once, with about 1.2% in the top ten. Sequenced sample: peripheral blood. The receptors come from a man between 70 and 80 years old with acute or convalescent COVID-19. Both conserved end residues are part of each CDR3. A D gene is named only where the DNA matches it firmly. Not every row has a clone size; where given, it reads once, few, many or a size class.

TRBJ1-6 TRBD1 TRBV10-1 . CARTRGQPTNSPLHF TGCGCCAGGACCCGGGGACAGCCGACTAATTCACCCCTCCACTTT
TRBJ2-1 TRBD2 TRBV6-5 . CASSYGGGDHNEQFF TGTGCCAGCAGTTATGGCGGGGGGGACCACAATGAGCAGTTCTTC
TRBJ2-5 TRBD2 TRBV5-1 . CASSLQLAGAQETQYF TGCGCCAGCAGCTTGCAGCTAGCGGGGGCGCAAGAGACCCAGTACTTC
TRBJ1-4 TRBD1 TRBV18 . CASSAGQGTANEKLFF TGTGCCAGCTCAGCGGGACAGGGGACGGCTAATGAAAAACTGTTTTTT
TRBJ2-5 TRBD1 TRBV5-1 . CASSLGGTGEETQYF TGCGCCAGCAGCTTGGGAGGGACAGGGGAAGAGACCCAGTACTTC
TRBJ2-3 TRBD1 TRBV3-1/TRBV3-2 . CASSPRGYSTDTQYF TGTGCCAGCAGCCCCAGGGGGTATAGCACAGATACGCAGTATTTT
TRBJ2-3 . TRBV4-1 . CASSQDGAGALSNTQYF TGCGCCAGCAGCCAAGATGGGGCGGGGGCCTTGTCAAATACGCAGTATTTT
TRBJ2-2 . TRBV18 . CASFHRVDGELFF TGTGCCAGCTTCCACAGGGTCGACGGGGAGCTGTTTTTT
TRBJ1-5 TRBD1 TRBV7-2 . CASSLAQGQGGGPQHF TGTGCCAGCAGCTTAGCGCAAGGACAGGGAGGCGGGCCCCAGCATTTT
TRBJ2-7 TRBD2 TRBV28 . CASSQGLAGNHEQYF TGTGCCAGCAGCCAGGGACTAGCGGGAAATCACGAGCAGTACTTC
TRBJ2-2 TRBD2 TRBV4-3 . CASSPRASGSGGELFF TGCGCCAGCAGCCCCCGGGCTAGCGGGAGTGGCGGGGAGCTGTTTTTT
TRBJ1-6 TRBD1 TRBV28 . CASLQGQPNSPLHF TGTGCCAGCCTACAGGGACAGCCGAATTCACCCCTCCACTTT
TRBJ2-1 TRBD1 TRBV3-1/TRBV3-2 . CASSLTGHEQFF TGTGCCAGCAGCTTGACAGGGCATGAGCAGTTCTTC
TRBJ2-7 TRBD1 TRBV4-1 . CASSQAPGQGREQYF TGCGCCAGCAGCCAAGCGCCGGGACAGGGACGCGAGCAGTACTTC
TRBJ1-2 TRBD1 TRBV3-1/TRBV3-2 . CASSRLGQALYGYTF TGTGCCAGCAGCCGCTTAGGACAGGCCCTTTATGGCTACACCTTC
TRBJ2-3 TRBD1 TRBV11-1 . CASSFGTGYTDTQYF TGTGCCAGCAGCTTCGGGACAGGTTACACAGATACGCAGTATTTT
TRBJ1-5 . TRBV28 once CASRIRGLDSNQPQHF TGTGCCAGCAGGATAAGGGGATTAGATAGCAATCAGCCCCAGCATTTT
TRBJ1-1 . TRBV7-2 . CASSFSLNTEAFF TGTGCCAGCAGCTTTAGTCTGAACACTGAAGCTTTCTTT
TRBJ1-3 TRBD1 TRBV18 . CASSPRDRETTIYF TGTGCCAGCTCACCCCGGGACAGGGAAACAACCATATATTTT
TRBJ2-1 . TRBV5-4 . CASSPARGSYNEQFF TGTGCCAGCAGCCCCGCCCGGGGCTCCTACAATGAGCAGTTCTTC
TRBJ2-5 . TRBV10-3 . CATRQGPAGGEETQYF TGTGCCACCAGACAGGGGCCAGCGGGAGGTGAAGAGACCCAGTACTTC
TRBJ1-4 . TRBV6-5 . CASTGRGVFGEKLFF TGTGCCAGCACAGGCCGGGGGGTCTTCGGTGAAAAACTGTTTTTT
TRBJ2-2 TRBD1 TRBV30 . CAWTGQGYTGELFF TGTGCCTGGACGGGACAGGGATACACCGGGGAGCTGTTTTTT
TRBJ2-7 . TRBV2 . CASRSGVTGSSYEQYF TGTGCCAGCAGATCTGGGGTTACGGGGAGTTCCTACGAGCAGTACTTC
TRBJ1-1 . TRBV19 . CASSTSNEGGRREAFF TGTGCCAGTAGTACGTCCAATGAGGGGGGGCGACGGGAAGCTTTCTTT
TRBJ1-1 . TRBV15 . CATSSRVGTEAFF TGTGCCACCAGCAGCAGGGTGGGGACTGAAGCTTTCTTT
TRBJ2-7 TRBD1 TRBV19 . CASSPLRGLDEQYF TGTGCCAGTAGTCCCTTAAGGGGGCTCGACGAGCAGTACTTC
TRBJ2-3 . TRBV11-3 . CASSYQTGGSTDTQYF TGTGCCAGCAGCTACCAGACAGGCGGGAGCACAGATACGCAGTATTTT
TRBJ1-5 TRBD1 TRBV6-2/TRBV6-3 . CASSYRTTGGSTYSNQPQHF TGTGCCAGCAGTTACAGGACTACAGGGGGCTCAACGTATAGCAATCAGCCCCAGCATTTT